This TCR beta chain is drawn from a study of T cells in Graves' hyperthyroidism and ophthalmopathy (dated by TCRdb to the late 2010s). Broadly, across the study: Peripheral blood samples were taken at initial diagnosis, before any treatment was given. A discovery cohort of roughly 100 patients, approximately 45 with Graves' ophthalmopathy and about 58 with stable Graves' hyperthyroidism, was used to find distinguishing TCR V-J signatures. According to the paper, TCR Vbeta CDR3 sequencing was carried out on 135 peripheral blood samples, which came from under 50 ophthalmopathy, around 74 hyperthyroidism and roughly 17 progressor patients. The 90 to 100 discovery patients were randomly divided into training and test sets at a 7:3 ratio. Thyroid tissue and blood T-cell repertoires from six or seven Graves' hyperthyroidism patients were also compared in the study. Prospective prediction of ophthalmopathy was tested in an independent validation cohort consisting of 18 to 20 hyperthyroidism patients and approximately 16 patients who later progressed to ophthalmopathy. Once sampling was done, hyperthyroidism patients were given methimazole at a starting dose of 30 mg daily, whereas ophthalmopathy patients were given high-dose intravenous methylprednisolone.

The TCR beta CDR3 regions were amplified from the RNA transcripts. For the first round of RT-PCR on the TCR CDR3, the HTBI primer set was used together with the Qiagen OneStep RT-PCR kit. Libraries were constructed in a second round of multiplex PCR, after which size selection and purification were carried out. Paired-end sequencing of the libraries was performed with 100 bp reads on an Illumina HiSeq2000. As for the original processing: Raw data were processed with SOAPnuke, discarding reads with adapters, uncalled bases, mean Phred below 15, or no exact constant-primer or identifier match. High-quality paired reads were merged using COPE v1.2.5, and each unique nucleotide sequence was defined as a clonotype. MiTCR v1.1 was used to align clonotypes to the IMGT TRBV, TRBD and TRBJ reference segments. Only V-J combinations with frequency above 0.0001, covering 99% to 99.2% of repertoires, were analysed. The TCS score was defined as the ratio of F50 (clonal expansion) to E x V (chaos), calculated using BLOSUM62-based TCRdist between CDR3 peptides within each V-J. Welch's t-statistics and random forest reduced roughly 500 V-J features to 13, which were used in a naive Bayes classifier (R e1071). The raw public data were reprocessed by TCRdb itself: fastp quality trimming at Q25, MiXCR clonotype calling, in-frame beta chains only. Identical CDR3 protein sequences are pooled into one entry, listed with their most common genes and DNA. In this record, the V and J calls reflect TCRdb's handling and not the investigators' own analysis. This sample holds under 350,000 distinct CDR3 sequences; around 15% were observed only once. The top ten constitute roughly 35% of the sample.

Comments on this clonotype: It has no known antigen specificity. Base qualities are not at hand, and no much larger clone is one base apart.

Broader findings and caveats from the paper: In validation, the model predicted progression to ophthalmopathy a median of roughly six months before onset, with about 64% sensitivity and 72.22% specificity. Sample size was not statistically predetermined, and investigators were not blinded to group allocation. Most expanded thyroid clonotypes (frequency above 0.001) were also detected in blood, suggesting blood repertoires may reflect thyroid immune responses. A 13 V-J signature model separated ophthalmopathy from stable hyperthyroidism, with approximately 87% sensitivity and just under 84% specificity in cross-validation and 80%/75% in testing.

Moderately to severely active disease, a Clinical Activity Score of at least 3, a NOSPECS grade of at least 4, and a duration under 3 months were present in ophthalmopathy patients. The study excluded patients with uncontrolled infections, other autoimmune diseases, pregnancy or lactation. Diagnoses relied on clinical symptoms, serum thyroxine and TRAb, thyroid ultrasound and orbital computed tomography. Ficoll-Paque density gradient centrifugation was used to isolate PBMCs from under 11 ml of fresh peripheral blood. Total RNA was extracted with Trizol reagent, and quality was checked on an Agilent 2100 Bioanalyzer. The sequenced sample was blood. The TCR originated in a woman aged 35 to 49 with Graves' ophthalmopathy.

The DNA is TGTGCCAGCAGAAAAACCTTATCTCGGGACCGAGCTGTTGTGGCTGGGGCCAACGTCCTGACTTTC. It translates to CASRKTLSRDRAVVAGANVLTF. This receptor chain uses TRBV28 and TRBJ2-6; the D region may be TRBD1 or TRBD2, each matching 5 bases equally. V is cut by 6 bases and J by 2 bases, and the space between the germline ends is 32 bases. As encoded in the germline V gene, CDR1 is MDHEN while CDR2 is SYDVKM. Including the terminal cysteine and phenylalanine, the CDR3 comprises 22 residues. The only DNA kept is the CDR3, 66 bases in frame from the first base.